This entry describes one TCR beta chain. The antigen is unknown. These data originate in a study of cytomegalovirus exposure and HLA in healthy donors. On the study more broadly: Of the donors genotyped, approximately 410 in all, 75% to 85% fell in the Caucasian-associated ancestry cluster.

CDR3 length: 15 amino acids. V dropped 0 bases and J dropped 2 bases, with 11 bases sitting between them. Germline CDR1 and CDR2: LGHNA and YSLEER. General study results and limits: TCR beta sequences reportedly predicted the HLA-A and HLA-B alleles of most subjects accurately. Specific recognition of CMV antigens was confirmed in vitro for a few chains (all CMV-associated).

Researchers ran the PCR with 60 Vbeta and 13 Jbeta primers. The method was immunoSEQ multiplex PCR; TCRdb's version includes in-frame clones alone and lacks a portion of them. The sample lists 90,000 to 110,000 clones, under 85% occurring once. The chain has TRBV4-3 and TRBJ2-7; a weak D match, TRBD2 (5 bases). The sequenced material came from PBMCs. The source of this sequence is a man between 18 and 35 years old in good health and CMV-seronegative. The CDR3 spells CASSQEAQRPYEQYF. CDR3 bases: TGCGCCAGCAGCCAAGAAGCACAGCGGCCCTACGAGCAGTACTTC.